The present TCR beta chain was sequenced within a study of PD-1 blockade in classical Hodgkin lymphoma. The assay was immunoSEQ multiplex PCR, and TCRdb's table has in-frame clones only and misses some. The data hold around 26,000 clones, with around 80% observed a single time. Time point: cycle 4 day 1 (C4D1), after six to seven weeks of nivolumab. Relapse after autologous stem cell transplantation occurred in every patient, and brentuximab vedotin exposure varied. Out of thawed PBMCs, magnetic negative selection purified CD4+ T cells. The CDR3 sequence is 14 residues long. The germline CDR1 and CDR2 sequences are LGHNA and YNFKEQ. V gave up 0 bases and J gave up 4 bases, with 9 bases separating them.

The genes are TRBV4-2 and TRBJ1-2; tentatively, D is TRBD1 (6 bases). This sample comprised CD4+ T cells from blood, obtained before the fourth cycle of nivolumab. The clonotype originates from a human donor with classical Hodgkin lymphoma. CDR3 sequence: CASSQEGGTYGYTF. Written as DNA, the CDR3 is TGTGCCAGCAGCCAAGAAGGGGGGACCTATGGCTACACCTTC.